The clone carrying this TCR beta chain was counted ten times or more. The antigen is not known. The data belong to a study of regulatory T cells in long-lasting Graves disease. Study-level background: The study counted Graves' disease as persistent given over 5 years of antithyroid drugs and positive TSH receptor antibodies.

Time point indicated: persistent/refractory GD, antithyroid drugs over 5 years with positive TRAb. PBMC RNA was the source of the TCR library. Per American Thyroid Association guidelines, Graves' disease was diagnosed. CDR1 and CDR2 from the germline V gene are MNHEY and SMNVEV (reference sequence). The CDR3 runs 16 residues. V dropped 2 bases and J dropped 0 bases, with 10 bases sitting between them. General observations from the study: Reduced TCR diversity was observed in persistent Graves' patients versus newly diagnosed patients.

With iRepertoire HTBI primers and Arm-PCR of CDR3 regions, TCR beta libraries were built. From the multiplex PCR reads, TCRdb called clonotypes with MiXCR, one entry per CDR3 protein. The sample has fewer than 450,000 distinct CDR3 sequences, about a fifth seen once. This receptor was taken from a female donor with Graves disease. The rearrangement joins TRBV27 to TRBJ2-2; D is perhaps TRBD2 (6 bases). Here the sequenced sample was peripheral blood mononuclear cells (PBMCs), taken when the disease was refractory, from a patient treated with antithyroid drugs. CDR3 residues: CASSLIPGANTGELFF. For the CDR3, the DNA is TGTGCCAGCAGTTTAATTCCGGGAGCGAACACCGGGGAGCTGTTTTTT.